This is a list of T cell receptor beta chains from one sample in a study of T cells in Graves' hyperthyroidism and ophthalmopathy. Each CDR3 protein is one row after TCRdb ran MiXCR on the multiplex PCR reads. The sample has 300,000 to 400,000 distinct CDR3 sequences; around 13% are singletons. Sequencing was performed on blood. These TCRs come from a young woman with Graves' ophthalmopathy. CDR3s include the opening cysteine and the closing phenylalanine or tryptophan. Fields, in order: D gene, clone size, J gene, V gene, CDR3 protein, CDR3 DNA. A D gene is named only where the DNA matches it firmly. Clone sizes are given selectively: once, few, many, or a class where the clone is expanded.

NA few TRBJ2-3 TRBV19 CASNPGLVTDTQYF TGTGCCAGTAACCCGGGGTTGGTGACAGATACGCAGTATTTT
TRBD2 NA TRBJ2-7 TRBV3-1 CASSRGTSGGAFSYEQYF TGTGCCAGCAGCCGCGGGACTAGCGGGGGGGCCTTTTCTTACGAGCAGTACTTC
NA many TRBJ2-7 TRBV5-1 CASRRGQTYEQYF TGCGCCAGCAGACGGGGGCAGACCTACGAGCAGTACTTC
TRBD1 many TRBJ2-1 TRBV6-2/TRBV6-3 CAIGTGGSRGNEQFF TGTGCCATCGGGACAGGGGGTTCGCGGGGTAATGAGCAGTTCTTC
TRBD2 few TRBJ2-7 TRBV13 CASSLGAGGFEQYF TGTGCCAGCAGCTTAGGAGCGGGGGGGTTCGAGCAGTACTTC
NA NA TRBJ1-6 TRBV12-3/TRBV12-4 CASSPLLGSPLHF TGTGCCAGCAGTCCGCTTTTGGGTTCACCCCTCCACTTT
TRBD1 many TRBJ1-1 TRBV14 CASSVQTGYTEAFF TGTGCCAGCAGCGTCCAGACAGGGTACACTGAAGCTTTCTTT
TRBD1 many TRBJ1-6 TRBV7-8 CASRGQHNSPLHF TGTGCCAGCAGGGGACAGCATAATTCACCCCTCCACTTT
NA many TRBJ1-1 TRBV13 CASSFRPQERTEAFF TGTGCCAGCAGCTTCCGGCCACAGGAAAGGACTGAAGCTTTCTTT
TRBD2 many TRBJ2-7 TRBV3-1 CASSSTAGGYEQYF TGTGCCAGCAGCTCCACGGCGGGGGGGTACGAGCAGTACTTC
NA many TRBJ2-2 TRBV28 CASSSFGELFF TGTGCCAGCAGTTCCTTCGGGGAGCTGTTTTTT
NA many TRBJ2-5 TRBV24-1 CATSDLHQGQETQYF TGTGCCACCAGTGATTTGCATCAGGGTCAAGAGACCCAGTACTTC
TRBD2 many TRBJ2-5 TRBV20-1 CSARDVAGGRETQYF TGCAGTGCTAGAGACGTAGCGGGGGGGAGAGAGACCCAGTACTTC
TRBD2 NA TRBJ2-1 TRBV19 CASTEGGGGRNEQFF TGTGCCAGTACCGAGGGTGGGGGGGGGAGGAATGAGCAGTTCTTC
NA NA TRBJ1-6 TRBV2 CASSEGRGNSPLHF TGTGCCAGCAGTGAAGGACGGGGGAATTCACCCCTCCACTTT
TRBD2 many TRBJ2-1 TRBV18 CASDRASGGRDEQFF TGTGCCAGCGACCGGGCCAGCGGGGGTCGAGATGAGCAGTTCTTC
NA many TRBJ2-1 TRBV27 CASSLYAGGTYNEQFF TGTGCCAGCAGTTTATACGCCGGGGGAACCTACAATGAGCAGTTCTTC
NA many TRBJ2-6 TRBV30 CAWSLSPGANVLTF TGTGCCTGGAGTTTGAGCCCTGGGGCCAACGTCCTGACTTTC
TRBD1 many TRBJ1-2 TRBV18 CASSPPSRGRATNYGYTF TGTGCCAGCTCACCACCTTCTAGGGGGCGAGCTACTAACTATGGCTACACCTTC
NA many TRBJ1-1 TRBV18 CASSPQEGGEAFF TGTGCCAGCTCACCACAGGAGGGCGGTGAAGCTTTCTTT
TRBD1 many TRBJ2-1 TRBV24-1 CATRDRYNEQFF TGTGCCACCAGGGACAGGTACAATGAGCAGTTCTTC
NA many TRBJ2-5 TRBV12-5 CASVWGRGLQETQYF TGTGCTAGTGTTTGGGGGCGGGGGTTGCAAGAGACCCAGTACTTC
TRBD1 few TRBJ1-1 TRBV27 CASGTAKEAFF TGTGCCAGCGGGACAGCGAAGGAAGCTTTCTTT
TRBD2 NA TRBJ2-2 TRBV6-2/TRBV6-3 CASSTPRRDYYKGPGELFF TGTGCCAGCTCTACCCCACGCCGGGACTACTATAAGGGGCCCGGGGAGCTGTTTTTT
NA NA TRBJ2-7 TRBV5-4 CASSPKTGASYEQYF TGTGCCAGCAGCCCAAAAACCGGGGCGTCCTACGAGCAGTACTTC
NA many TRBJ2-7 TRBV9 CASSVGTDTYEQYF TGTGCCAGCAGCGTAGGAACAGATACCTACGAGCAGTACTTC
NA few TRBJ1-2 TRBV4-1 CASSQDLNLLTSF TGCGCCAGCAGCCAAGATCTGAATCTCCTAACCTCCTTC
TRBD1 many TRBJ1-3 TRBV5-1 CASSSGTGSGNTIYF TGCGCCAGCAGCAGTGGGACAGGGTCTGGAAACACCATATATTTT
TRBD2 NA TRBJ2-5 TRBV4-1 CASSQDRSSGGEETQYF TGCGCCAGCAGCCAAGATCGATCCAGCGGGGGGGAAGAGACCCAGTACTTC
NA many TRBJ2-5 TRBV20-1 CSAPPGQIPSQETQYF TGCAGTGCCCCCCCGGGACAAATCCCAAGCCAAGAGACCCAGTACTTC
TRBD1 many TRBJ2-3 TRBV5-1 CASRSIKQGAATDTQYF TGCGCCAGCAGATCAATAAAACAGGGGGCGGCAACAGATACGCAGTATTTT
TRBD1 many TRBJ2-3 TRBV6-4 CASSDGTGGADTQYF TGTGCCAGCAGTGACGGGACAGGGGGCGCAGATACGCAGTATTTT
NA many TRBJ1-1 TRBV18 CASSPQDSSWSTEAFF TGTGCCAGCTCACCACAAGACAGTTCGTGGAGCACTGAAGCTTTCTTT
TRBD1 few TRBJ2-5 TRBV5-8 CASSLWTKTGGRETQYF TGTGCCAGCAGCTTGTGGACAAAGACAGGGGGGCGAGAGACCCAGTACTTC
NA many TRBJ2-4 TRBV12-3/TRBV12-4 CASSYMKAKNIQYF TGTGCCAGCAGTTATATGAAGGCCAAAAACATTCAGTACTTC
NA many TRBJ2-1 TRBV11-2 CASSQPDGRSPKEQFF TGTGCCAGCAGCCAGCCCGACGGGCGCTCCCCCAAAGAGCAGTTCTTC
NA NA TRBJ1-5 TRBV27 CASSLGSGSNQPQHF TGTGCCAGCAGTTTGGGGAGTGGGAGCAATCAGCCCCAGCATTTT
TRBD2 many TRBJ2-2 TRBV13 CASSSGLAVNTGELFF TGTGCCAGCAGCTCGGGACTAGCGGTGAACACCGGGGAGCTGTTTTTT
NA few TRBJ1-5 TRBV6-5 CASSYLGAAYSNQPQHF TGTGCCAGCAGTTACCTAGGGGCAGCTTATAGCAATCAGCCCCAGCATTTT
TRBD2 many TRBJ2-3 TRBV3-1 CASSQDWVLAGADTDTQYF TGTGCCAGCAGCCAAGATTGGGTTTTAGCGGGGGCCGACACAGATACGCAGTATTTT
NA many TRBJ1-1 TRBV12-3/TRBV12-4 CASSSPWDLELAFF TGTGCCAGCAGCTCCCCCTGGGATCTCGAATTAGCTTTCTTT
NA few TRBJ1-1 TRBV7-9 CASSPGGVNTEAFF TGTGCCAGCAGCCCCGGGGGAGTGAACACTGAAGCTTTCTTT
NA many TRBJ2-7 TRBV7-6 CASSLSGAPSYEQYF TGTGCCAGCAGCTTATCGGGGGCGCCGTCCTACGAGCAGTACTTC
TRBD2 NA TRBJ2-1 TRBV7-9 CASLNGLAGGGYNEQFF TGTGCCAGCCTGAACGGACTAGCGGGGGGAGGCTACAATGAGCAGTTCTTC
NA few TRBJ1-1 TRBV29-1 CSVVVLSRGPDREAFF TGCAGCGTTGTCGTCCTCTCAAGGGGCCCTGACCGGGAAGCTTTCTTT
NA many TRBJ1-1 TRBV12-3/TRBV12-4 CASNLGVEAFF TGTGCCAGCAACCTAGGGGTTGAAGCTTTCTTT
NA many TRBJ1-2 TRBV7-2 CASSLARQLVNYGYTF TGTGCCAGCAGCTTAGCGAGACAGCTAGTTAACTATGGCTACACCTTC
TRBD1 NA TRBJ1-5 TRBV6-1 CASRGTGLGPQHF TGTGCCAGCAGGGGGACAGGGCTGGGGCCCCAGCATTTT
NA many TRBJ2-7 TRBV15 CATRRDGVYEQYF TGTGCCACCCGTCGGGACGGAGTATACGAGCAGTACTTC
TRBD1 many TRBJ1-3 TRBV2 CASYATGPRDTIYF TGTGCCAGCTATGCGACAGGGCCTAGAGACACCATATATTTT